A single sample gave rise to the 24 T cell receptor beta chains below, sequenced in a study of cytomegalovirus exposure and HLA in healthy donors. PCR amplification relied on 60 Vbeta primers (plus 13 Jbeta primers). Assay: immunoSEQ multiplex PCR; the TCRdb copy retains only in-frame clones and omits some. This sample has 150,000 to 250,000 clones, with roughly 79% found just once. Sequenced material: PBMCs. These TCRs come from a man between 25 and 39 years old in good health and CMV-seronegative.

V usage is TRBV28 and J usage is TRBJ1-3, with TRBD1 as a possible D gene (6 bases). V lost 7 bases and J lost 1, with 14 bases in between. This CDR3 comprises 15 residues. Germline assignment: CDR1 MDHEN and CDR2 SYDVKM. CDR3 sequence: CASNSQGGSGNTIYF. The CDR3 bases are TGTGCCAGCAACTCACAGGGAGGGTCTGGAAACACCATATATTTT.

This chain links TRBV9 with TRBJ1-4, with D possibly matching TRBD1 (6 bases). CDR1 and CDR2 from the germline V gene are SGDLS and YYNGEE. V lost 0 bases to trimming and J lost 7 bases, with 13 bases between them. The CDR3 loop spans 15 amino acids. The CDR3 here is CASSVGGGLGEKLFF. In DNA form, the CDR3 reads TGTGCCAGCAGCGTAGGCGGGGGGCTGGGTGAAAAACTGTTTTTT. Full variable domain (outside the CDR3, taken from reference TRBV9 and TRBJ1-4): DSGVTQTPKHLITATGQRVTLRCSPRSGDLSVYWYQQSLDQGLQFLIQYYNGEERAKGNILERFSAQQFPDLHSELNLSSLELGDSALYFCASSVGGGLGEKLFFGSGTQLSVL.

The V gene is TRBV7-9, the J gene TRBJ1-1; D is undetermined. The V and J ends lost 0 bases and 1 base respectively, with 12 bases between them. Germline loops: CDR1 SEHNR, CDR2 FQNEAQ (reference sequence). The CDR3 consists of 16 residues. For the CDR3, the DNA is TGTGCCAGCAGCTTAGCGGTAGGAGAGGGGAACACTGAAGCTTTCTTT. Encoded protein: CASSLAVGEGNTEAFF.

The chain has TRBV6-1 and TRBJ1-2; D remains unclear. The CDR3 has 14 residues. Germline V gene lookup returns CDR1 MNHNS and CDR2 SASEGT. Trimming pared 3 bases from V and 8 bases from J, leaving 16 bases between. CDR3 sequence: CASSEWKGEDGYTF. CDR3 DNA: TGTGCCAGCAGTGAGTGGAAGGGAGAGGACGGCTACACCTTC.

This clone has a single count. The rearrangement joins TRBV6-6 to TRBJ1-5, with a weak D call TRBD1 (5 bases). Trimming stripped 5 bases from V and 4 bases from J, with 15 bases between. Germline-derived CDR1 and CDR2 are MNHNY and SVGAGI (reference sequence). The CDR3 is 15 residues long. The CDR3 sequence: CASSPREGSNQPQHF. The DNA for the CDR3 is TGTGCCAGCAGTCCTCGGGAGGGGTCAAATCAGCCCCAGCATTTT.

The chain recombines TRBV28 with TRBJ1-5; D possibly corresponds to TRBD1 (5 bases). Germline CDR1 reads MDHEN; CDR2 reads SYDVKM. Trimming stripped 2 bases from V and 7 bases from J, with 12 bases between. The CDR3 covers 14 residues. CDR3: CASSLLSDSQPQHF. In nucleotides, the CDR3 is TGTGCCAGCAGTTTACTAAGTGACAGCCAGCCCCAGCATTTT.

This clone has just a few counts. The CDR3 DNA follows: TGTGCCAGCAGATACTTGGACAGGTCTAATGAAAAACTGTTTTTT. Translating it yields CASRYLDRSNEKLFF. The chain has TRBV28 and TRBJ1-4; 7 nucleotides agree with TRBD1. Germline CDR1 reads MDHEN; CDR2 reads SYDVKM. This CDR3 comprises 15 residues. The V segment lost 6 bases and the J segment 3 bases; nucleotides outside the gene matches: 7.

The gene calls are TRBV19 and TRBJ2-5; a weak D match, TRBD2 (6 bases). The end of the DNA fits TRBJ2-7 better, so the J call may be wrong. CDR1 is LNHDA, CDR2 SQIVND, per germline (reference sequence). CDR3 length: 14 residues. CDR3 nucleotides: TGTGCCAGTAGTATAGCAGCGGGCTCCTACGAGCAGTACTTC. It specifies CASSIAAGSYEQYF.

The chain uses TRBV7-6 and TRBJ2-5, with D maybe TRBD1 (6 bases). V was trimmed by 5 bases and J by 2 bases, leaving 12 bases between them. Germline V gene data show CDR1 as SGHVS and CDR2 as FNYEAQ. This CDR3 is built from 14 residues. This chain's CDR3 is CASSKDSPQETQYF. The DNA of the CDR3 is TGTGCCAGCAGCAAGGACAGTCCGCAAGAGACCCAGTACTTC.

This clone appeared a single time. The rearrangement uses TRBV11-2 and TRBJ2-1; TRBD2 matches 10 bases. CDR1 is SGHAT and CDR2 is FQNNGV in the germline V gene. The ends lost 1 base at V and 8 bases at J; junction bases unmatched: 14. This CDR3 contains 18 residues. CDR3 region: CASSLVPPPSGRAYEQFF. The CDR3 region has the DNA TGTGCCAGCAGCTTAGTTCCCCCCCCCAGCGGGAGGGCCTATGAGCAGTTCTTC.

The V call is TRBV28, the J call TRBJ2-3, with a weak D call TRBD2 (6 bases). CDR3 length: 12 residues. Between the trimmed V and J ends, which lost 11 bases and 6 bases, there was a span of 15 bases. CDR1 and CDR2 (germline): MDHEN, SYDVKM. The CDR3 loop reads CASSQEGDTQYF. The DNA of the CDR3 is TGTGCCTCCTCACAGGAGGGGGATACGCAGTATTTT.

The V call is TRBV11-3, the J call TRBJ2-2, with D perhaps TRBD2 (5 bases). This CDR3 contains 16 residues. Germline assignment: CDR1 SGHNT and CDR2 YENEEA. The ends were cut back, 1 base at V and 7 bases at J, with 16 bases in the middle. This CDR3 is CASSLGLHAGNGELFF. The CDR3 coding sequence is TGTGCCAGCAGCTTAGGATTGCACGCCGGGAACGGGGAGCTGTTTTTT.

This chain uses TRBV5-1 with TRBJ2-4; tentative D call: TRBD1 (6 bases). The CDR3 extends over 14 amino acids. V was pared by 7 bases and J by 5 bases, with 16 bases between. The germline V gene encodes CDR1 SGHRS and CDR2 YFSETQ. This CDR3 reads CASGLGRGQNIQYF. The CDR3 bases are TGCGCCAGCGGCCTGGGCAGGGGACAAAACATTCAGTACTTC.

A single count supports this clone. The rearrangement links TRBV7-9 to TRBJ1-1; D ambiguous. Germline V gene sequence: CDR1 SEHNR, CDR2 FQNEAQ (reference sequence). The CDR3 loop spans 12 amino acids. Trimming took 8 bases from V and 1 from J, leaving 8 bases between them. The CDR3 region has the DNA TGTGCCAGCTGGTCCAGGAACACTGAAGCTTTCTTT. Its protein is CASWSRNTEAFF.

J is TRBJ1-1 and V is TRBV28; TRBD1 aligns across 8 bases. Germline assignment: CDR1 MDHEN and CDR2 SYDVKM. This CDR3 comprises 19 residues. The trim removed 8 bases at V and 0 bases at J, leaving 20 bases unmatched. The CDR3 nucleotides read TGTGCCAGCCCCCCGGACAGGGTTTCTATGGCGGCCATGAACACTGAAGCTTTCTTT. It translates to CASPPDRVSMAAMNTEAFF.

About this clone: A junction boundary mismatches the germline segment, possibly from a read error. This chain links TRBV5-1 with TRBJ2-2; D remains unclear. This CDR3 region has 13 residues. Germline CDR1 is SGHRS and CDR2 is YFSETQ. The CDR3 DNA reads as TGCGCCAGCAGGTTGGACGGCACCGGGGAGCTGTTTTTT. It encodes CASRLDGTGELFF.

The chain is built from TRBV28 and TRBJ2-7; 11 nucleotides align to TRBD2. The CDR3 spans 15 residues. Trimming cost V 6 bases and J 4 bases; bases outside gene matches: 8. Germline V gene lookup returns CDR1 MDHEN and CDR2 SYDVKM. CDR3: CASSPVGTSGYEQYF. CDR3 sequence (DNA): TGTGCCAGCAGCCCCGTGGGGACTAGCGGTTACGAGCAGTACTTC.

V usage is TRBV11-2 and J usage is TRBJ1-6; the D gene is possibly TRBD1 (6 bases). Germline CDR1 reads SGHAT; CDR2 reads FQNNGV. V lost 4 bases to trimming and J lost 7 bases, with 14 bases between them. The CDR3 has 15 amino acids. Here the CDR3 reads CASSSSGHNNSPLHF. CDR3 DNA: TGTGCCAGCAGCTCCTCGGGACACAACAATTCACCCCTCCACTTT.

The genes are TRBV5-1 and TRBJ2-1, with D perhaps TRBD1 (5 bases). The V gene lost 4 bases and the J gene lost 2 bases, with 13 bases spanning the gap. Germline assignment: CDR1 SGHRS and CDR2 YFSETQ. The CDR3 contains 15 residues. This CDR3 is CASSLQGYTYNEQFF. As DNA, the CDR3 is TGCGCCAGCAGCCTCCAGGGATACACCTACAATGAGCAGTTCTTC.

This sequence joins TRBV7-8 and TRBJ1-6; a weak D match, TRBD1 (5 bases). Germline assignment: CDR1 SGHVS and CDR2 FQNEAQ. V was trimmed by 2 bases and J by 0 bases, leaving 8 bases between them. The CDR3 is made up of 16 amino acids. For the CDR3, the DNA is TGTGCCAGCAGCTTATGGACACCCTCCTATAATTCACCCCTCCACTTT. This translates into CASSLWTPSYNSPLHF.

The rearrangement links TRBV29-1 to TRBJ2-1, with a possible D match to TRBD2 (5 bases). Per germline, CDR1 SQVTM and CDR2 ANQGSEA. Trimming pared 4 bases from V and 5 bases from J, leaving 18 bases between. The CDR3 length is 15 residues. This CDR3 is CSVGYAFMEDNEQFF. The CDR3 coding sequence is TGCAGCGTTGGGTACGCCTTTATGGAGGACAATGAGCAGTTCTTC.

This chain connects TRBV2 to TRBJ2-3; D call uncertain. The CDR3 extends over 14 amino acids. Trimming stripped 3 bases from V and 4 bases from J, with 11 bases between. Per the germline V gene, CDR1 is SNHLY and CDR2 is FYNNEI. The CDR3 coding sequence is TGTGCCAGCAGTGAGAATCCTAGGTCAGATACGCAGTATTTT. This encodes CASSENPRSDTQYF.

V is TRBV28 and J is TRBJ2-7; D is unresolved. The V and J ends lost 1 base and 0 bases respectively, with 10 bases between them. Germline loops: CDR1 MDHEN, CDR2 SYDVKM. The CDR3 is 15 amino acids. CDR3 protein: CASSLSQVTSYEQYF. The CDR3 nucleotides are TGTGCCAGCAGTTTATCGCAGGTTACCTCCTACGAGCAGTACTTC.

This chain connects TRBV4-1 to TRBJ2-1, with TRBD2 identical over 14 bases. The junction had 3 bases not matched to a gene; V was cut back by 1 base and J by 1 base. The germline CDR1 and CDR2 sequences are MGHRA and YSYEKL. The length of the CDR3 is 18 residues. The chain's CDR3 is CASSQGLAGGPSYNEQFF. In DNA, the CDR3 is TGCGCCAGCAGCCAAGGACTAGCGGGAGGGCCGTCCTACAATGAGCAGTTCTTC.